The following is a TCR beta chain sequence with its context. Its cognate antigen is unknown. The V gene's germline CDR1 is SGHTA and CDR2 FQGNSA. The germline V and J ends were trimmed by 5 bases and 6 bases, with 6 bases remaining between them. This CDR3 is 11 amino acids long. The data were obtained in a study of cytomegalovirus exposure and HLA in healthy donors. Overall study context: The 550 to 700 first-cohort repertoires and the roughly 130 validation repertoires shared the same platform, a later analysis reported. Study conclusions and caveats: The classifier, whose performance was assessed in both the original and validation cohorts, reportedly diagnosed cytomegalovirus status with high specificity and sensitivity.

This table comes from immunoSEQ multiplex PCR, and its TCRdb copy is limited to in-frame clones, with some not included. The sample yields roughly 59,000 clones, approximately 95% seen once. The chain links TRBV7-2 to TRBJ2-3; D possibly corresponds to TRBD1 (5 bases). Sequencing input: PBMCs. This clonotype was sampled from a young woman in good health and CMV-seropositive. In DNA, the CDR3 is TGTGCCAGCAGCGGGGCGGATACGCAGTATTTT. It translates to CASSGADTQYF.